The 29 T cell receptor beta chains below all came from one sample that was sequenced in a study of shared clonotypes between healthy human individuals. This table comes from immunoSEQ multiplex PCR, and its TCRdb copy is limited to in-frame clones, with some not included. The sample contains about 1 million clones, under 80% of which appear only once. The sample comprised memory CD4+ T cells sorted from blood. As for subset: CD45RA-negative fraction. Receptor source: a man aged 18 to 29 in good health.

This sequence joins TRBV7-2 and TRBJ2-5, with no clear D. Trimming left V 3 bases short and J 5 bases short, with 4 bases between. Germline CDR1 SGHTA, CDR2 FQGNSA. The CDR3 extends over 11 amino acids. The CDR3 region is CASSFLETQYF. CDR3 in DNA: TGTGCCAGCAGCTTCCTCGAGACCCAGTACTTC.

The CDR3 DNA is TGTGCCAGCAGCCCCATACAGGGCCAACTCGGCGAGCAGTACTTC. Translation gives CASSPIQGQLGEQYF. The V gene is TRBV7-9, the J gene TRBJ2-7, with a weak D call TRBD1 (6 bases). The CDR3 consists of 15 residues. Germline V gene lookup returns CDR1 SEHNR and CDR2 FQNEAQ (reference sequence). The V end was cut by 5 bases, the J end by 6 bases, with 20 bases between.

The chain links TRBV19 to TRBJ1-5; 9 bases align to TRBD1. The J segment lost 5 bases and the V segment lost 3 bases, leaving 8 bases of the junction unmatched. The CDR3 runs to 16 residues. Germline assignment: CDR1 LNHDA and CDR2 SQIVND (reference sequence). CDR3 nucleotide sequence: TGTGCCAGTAGTATGCCCGGGACAGGGAATCATCAGCCCCAGCATTTT. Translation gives CASSMPGTGNHQPQHF.

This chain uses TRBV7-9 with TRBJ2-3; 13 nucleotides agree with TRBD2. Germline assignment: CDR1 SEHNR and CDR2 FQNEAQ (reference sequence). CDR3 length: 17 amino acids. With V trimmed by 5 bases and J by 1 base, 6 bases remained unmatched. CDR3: CASSAGLAGKGTDTQYF. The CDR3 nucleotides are TGTGCCAGCAGCGCGGGACTAGCGGGGAAGGGCACAGATACGCAGTATTTT.

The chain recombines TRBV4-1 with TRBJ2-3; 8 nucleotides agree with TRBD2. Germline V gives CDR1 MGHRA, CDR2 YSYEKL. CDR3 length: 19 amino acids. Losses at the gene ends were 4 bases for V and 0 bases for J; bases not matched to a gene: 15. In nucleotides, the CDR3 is TGCGCCAGCAGCCTTCCCGGGCGGGGGGAAACTTCTAGCACAGATACGCAGTATTTT. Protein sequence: CASSLPGRGETSSTDTQYF.

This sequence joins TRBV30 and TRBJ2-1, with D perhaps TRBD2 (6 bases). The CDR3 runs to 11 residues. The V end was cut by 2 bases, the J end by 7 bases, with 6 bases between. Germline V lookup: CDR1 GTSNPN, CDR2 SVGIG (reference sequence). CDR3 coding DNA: TGTGCCTGGAGTAGCGGGAATGAGCAGTTCTTC. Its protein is CAWSSGNEQFF.

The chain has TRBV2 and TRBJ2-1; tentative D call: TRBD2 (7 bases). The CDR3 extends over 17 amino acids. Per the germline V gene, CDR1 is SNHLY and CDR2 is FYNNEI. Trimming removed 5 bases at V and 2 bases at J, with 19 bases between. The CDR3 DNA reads TGTGCCAGCAGTCGGGGGGCCGGGGGAGTCACCTACAATGAGCAGTTCTTC. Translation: CASSRGAGGVTYNEQFF.

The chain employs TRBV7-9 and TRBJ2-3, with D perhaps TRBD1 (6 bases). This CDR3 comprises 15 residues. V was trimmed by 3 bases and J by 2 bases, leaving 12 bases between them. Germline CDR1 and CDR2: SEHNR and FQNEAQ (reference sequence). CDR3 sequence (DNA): TGTGCCAGCAGCTTTTACCGGGACAACACAGATACGCAGTATTTT. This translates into CASSFYRDNTDTQYF.

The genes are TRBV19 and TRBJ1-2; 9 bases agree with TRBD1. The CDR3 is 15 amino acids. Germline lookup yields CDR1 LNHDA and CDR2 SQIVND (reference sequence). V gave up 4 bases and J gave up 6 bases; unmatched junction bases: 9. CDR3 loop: CASSTQGQGSHGYTF. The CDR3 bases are TGTGCCAGTAGTACCCAGGGACAGGGATCACATGGCTACACCTTC.

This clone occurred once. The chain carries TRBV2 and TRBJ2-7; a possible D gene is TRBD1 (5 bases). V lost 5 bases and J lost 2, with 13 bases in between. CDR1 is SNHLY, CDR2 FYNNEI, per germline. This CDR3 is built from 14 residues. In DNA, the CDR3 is TGTGCCAGCAGTCCACTAAGGGGCGCCTACGAGCAGTACTTC. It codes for CASSPLRGAYEQYF. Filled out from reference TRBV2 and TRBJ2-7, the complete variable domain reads EPEVTQTPSHQVTQMGQEVILRCVPISNHLYFYWYRQILGQKVEFLVSFYNNEISEKSEIFDDQFSVERPDGSNFTLKIRSTKLEDSAMYFCASSPLRGAYEQYFGPGTRLTVT.

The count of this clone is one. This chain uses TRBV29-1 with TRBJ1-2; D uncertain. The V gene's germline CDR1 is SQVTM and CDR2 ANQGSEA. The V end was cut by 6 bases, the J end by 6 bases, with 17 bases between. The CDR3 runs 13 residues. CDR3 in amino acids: CSVKSPEGHGYTF. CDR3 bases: TGCAGCGTCAAGAGTCCTGAAGGCCATGGCTACACCTTC. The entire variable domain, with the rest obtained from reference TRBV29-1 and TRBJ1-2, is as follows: SAVISQKPSRDICQRGTSLTIQCQVDSQVTMMFWYRQQPGQSLTLIATANQGSEATYESGFVIDKFPISRPNLTFSTLTVSNMSPEDSSIYLCSVKSPEGHGYTFGSGTRLTVV.

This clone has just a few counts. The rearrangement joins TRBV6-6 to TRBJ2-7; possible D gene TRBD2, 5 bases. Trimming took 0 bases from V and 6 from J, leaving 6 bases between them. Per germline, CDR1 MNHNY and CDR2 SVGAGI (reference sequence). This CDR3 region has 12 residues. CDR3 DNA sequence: TGTGCCAGCAGTTACTCGCGGGTCGAGCAGTACTTC. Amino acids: CASSYSRVEQYF.

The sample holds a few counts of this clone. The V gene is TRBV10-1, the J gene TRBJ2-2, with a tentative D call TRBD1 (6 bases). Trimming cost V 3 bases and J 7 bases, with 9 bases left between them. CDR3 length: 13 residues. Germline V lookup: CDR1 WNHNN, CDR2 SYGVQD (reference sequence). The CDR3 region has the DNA TGCGCCAGCAGTGAACAGGGAAACGGGGAGCTGTTTTTT. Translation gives CASSEQGNGELFF.

The DNA for the CDR3 is TGTGCCACCAAGGGAGCAGGTTTTGCGGAGACCCAGTACTTC. Amino acid sequence: CATKGAGFAETQYF. The chain uses TRBV25-1 and TRBJ2-5; possible D gene TRBD2, 5 bases. V dropped 10 bases and J dropped 5 bases, with 20 bases sitting between them. The CDR3 sequence is 14 residues long. Per germline, CDR1 MGHDK and CDR2 SYGVNS.

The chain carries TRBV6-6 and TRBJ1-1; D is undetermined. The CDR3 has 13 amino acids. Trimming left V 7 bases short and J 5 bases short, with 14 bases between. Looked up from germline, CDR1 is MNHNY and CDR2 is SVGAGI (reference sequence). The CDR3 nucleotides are TGTGCCAGCACTTCCGGGGATGGAACTGAAGCTTTCTTT. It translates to CASTSGDGTEAFF.

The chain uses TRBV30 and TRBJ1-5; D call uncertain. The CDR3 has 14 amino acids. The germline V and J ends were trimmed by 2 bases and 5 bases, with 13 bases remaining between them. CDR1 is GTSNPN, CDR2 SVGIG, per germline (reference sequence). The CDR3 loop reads CAWSSMGSYQPQHF. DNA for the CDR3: TGTGCCTGGAGTTCTATGGGGTCCTATCAGCCCCAGCATTTT.

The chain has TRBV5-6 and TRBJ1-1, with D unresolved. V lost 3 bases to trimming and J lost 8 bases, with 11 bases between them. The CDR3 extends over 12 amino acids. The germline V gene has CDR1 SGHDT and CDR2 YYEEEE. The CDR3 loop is CASSYLPGEAFF. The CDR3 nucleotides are TGTGCCAGCAGCTACCTCCCGGGAGAAGCTTTCTTT.

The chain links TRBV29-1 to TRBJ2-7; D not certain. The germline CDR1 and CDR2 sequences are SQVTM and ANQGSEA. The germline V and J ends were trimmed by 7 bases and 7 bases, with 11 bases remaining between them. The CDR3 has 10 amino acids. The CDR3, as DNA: TGCAGCGCCCTGGACCCGGAGCAGTACTTC. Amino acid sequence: CSALDPEQYF.

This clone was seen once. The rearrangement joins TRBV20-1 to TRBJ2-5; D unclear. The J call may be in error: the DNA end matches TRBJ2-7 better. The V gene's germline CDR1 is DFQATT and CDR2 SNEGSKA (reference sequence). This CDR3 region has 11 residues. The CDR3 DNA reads TGCAGTGCTAGAAGCTCATACGAGCAGTACTTC. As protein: CSARSSYEQYF.

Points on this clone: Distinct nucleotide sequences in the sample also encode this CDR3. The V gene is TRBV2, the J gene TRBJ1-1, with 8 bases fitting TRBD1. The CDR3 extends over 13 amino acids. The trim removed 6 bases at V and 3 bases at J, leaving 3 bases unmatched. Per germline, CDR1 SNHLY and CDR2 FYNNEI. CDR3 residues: CASSPDRDTEAFF. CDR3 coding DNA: TGTGCCAGCAGCCCGGACAGGGACACTGAAGCTTTCTTT. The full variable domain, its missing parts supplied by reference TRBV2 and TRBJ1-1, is EPEVTQTPSHQVTQMGQEVILRCVPISNHLYFYWYRQILGQKVEFLVSFYNNEISEKSEIFDDQFSVERPDGSNFTLKIRSTKLEDSAMYFCASSPDRDTEAFFGQGTRLTVV.

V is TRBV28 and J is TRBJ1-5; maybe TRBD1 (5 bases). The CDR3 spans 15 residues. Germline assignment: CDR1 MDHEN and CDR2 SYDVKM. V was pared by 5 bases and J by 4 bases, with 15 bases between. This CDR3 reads CASSTPRVGNQPQHF. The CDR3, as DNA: TGTGCCAGCAGTACACCCAGGGTGGGTAATCAGCCCCAGCATTTT.

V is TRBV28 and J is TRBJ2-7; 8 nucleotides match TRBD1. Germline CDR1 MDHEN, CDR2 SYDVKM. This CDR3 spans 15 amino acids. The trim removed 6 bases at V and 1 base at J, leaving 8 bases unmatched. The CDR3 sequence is CASSTQQGVSYEQYF. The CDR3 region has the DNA TGTGCCAGCAGCACCCAACAGGGGGTATCCTACGAGCAGTACTTC.

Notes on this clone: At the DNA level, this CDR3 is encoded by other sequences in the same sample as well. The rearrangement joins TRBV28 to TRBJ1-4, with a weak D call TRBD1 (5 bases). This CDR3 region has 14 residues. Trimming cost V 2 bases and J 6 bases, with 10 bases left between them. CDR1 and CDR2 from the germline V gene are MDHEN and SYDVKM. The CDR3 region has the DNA TGTGCCAGCAGTTTACGGCAGGGAGATGAAAAACTGTTTTTT. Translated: CASSLRQGDEKLFF.

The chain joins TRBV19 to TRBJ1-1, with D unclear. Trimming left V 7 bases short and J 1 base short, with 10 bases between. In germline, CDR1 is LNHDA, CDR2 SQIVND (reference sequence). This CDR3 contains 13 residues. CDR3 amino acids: CASIFGGNTEAFF. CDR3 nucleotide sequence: TGTGCCAGTATCTTTGGCGGGAACACTGAAGCTTTCTTT.

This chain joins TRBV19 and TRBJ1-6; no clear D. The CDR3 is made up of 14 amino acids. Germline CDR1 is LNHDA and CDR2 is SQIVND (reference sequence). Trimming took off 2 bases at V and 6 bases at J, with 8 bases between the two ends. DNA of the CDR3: TGTGCCAGTAGTATATCCGGAAGTAATTCACCCCTCCACTTT. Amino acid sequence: CASSISGSNSPLHF.

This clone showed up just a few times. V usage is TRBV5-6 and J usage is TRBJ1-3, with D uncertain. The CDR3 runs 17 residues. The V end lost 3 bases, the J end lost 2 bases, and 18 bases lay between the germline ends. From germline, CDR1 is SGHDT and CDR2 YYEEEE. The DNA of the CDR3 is TGTGCCAGCAGCTCGACCTCTATTAGGGTCCCTGGAAACACCATATATTTT. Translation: CASSSTSIRVPGNTIYF.

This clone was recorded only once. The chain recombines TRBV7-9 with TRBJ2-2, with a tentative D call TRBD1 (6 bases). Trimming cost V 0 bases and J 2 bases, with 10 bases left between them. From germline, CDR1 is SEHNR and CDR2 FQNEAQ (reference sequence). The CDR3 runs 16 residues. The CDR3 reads CASSLARTANTGELFF. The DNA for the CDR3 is TGTGCCAGCAGCTTAGCGCGGACAGCAAACACCGGGGAGCTGTTTTTT.

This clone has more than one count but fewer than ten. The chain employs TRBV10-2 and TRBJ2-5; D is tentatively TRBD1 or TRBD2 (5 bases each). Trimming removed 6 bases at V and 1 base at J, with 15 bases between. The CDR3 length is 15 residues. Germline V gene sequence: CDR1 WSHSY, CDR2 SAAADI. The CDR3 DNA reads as TGCGCCAGCAGGGTGGGGGACGCTAGCCAAGAGACCCAGTACTTC. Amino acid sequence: CASRVGDASQETQYF.

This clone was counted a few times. CDR3 amino acids: CAWRRYNRGDDAEAFF. CDR3 bases: TGTGCCTGGAGAAGATATAACAGAGGGGATGACGCTGAAGCTTTCTTT. The chain has TRBV30 and TRBJ1-1, with D maybe TRBD1 (5 bases). Trimming took off 3 bases at V and 6 bases at J, with 23 bases between the two ends. The length of the CDR3 is 16 residues. The V gene's germline CDR1 is GTSNPN and CDR2 SVGIG (reference sequence).